A single sample gave rise to the 26 T cell receptor beta chains below, sequenced in a study of CD4+ T cells in melanoma. Profiled with immunoSEQ multiplex PCR; TCRdb holds only in-frame clones, not every one. The sample has fewer than 150,000 clones; 80% to 95% are singletons. The origin of the receptors is a human donor with melanoma.

The chain combines TRBV4-1 with TRBJ1-5; 12 bases are a match to TRBD1. V shed 5 bases, J shed 6 bases, and the junction held 8 bases outside the gene matches. This CDR3 has 16 amino acids. Germline assignment: CDR1 MGHRA and CDR2 YSYEKL. CDR3 nucleotide sequence: TGCGCCAGCAGCGGACAGGGACAGGGGGCCGGTCAGCCCCAGCATTTT. Translating gives CASSGQGQGAGQPQHF.

The V call is TRBV7-7, the J call TRBJ2-1; D gene ambiguous. There are 13 residues in the CDR3. V lost 2 bases and J 9 bases, leaving 11 bases between the germline ends. Germline V gene data show CDR1 as SSHAT and CDR2 as FNYEAQ (reference sequence). CDR3: CASSLSVGSEQFF. The DNA for the CDR3 is TGTGCCAGCAGCTTAAGTGTGGGCAGTGAGCAGTTCTTC. Full variable domain (outside the CDR3, taken from reference TRBV7-7 and TRBJ2-1): GAGVSQSPRYKVTKRGQDVTLRCDPISSHATLYWYQQALGQGPEFLTYFNYEAQPDKSGLPSDRFSAERPEGSISTLTIQRTEQRDSAMYRCASSLSVGSEQFFGPGTRLTVL.

This chain connects TRBV28 to TRBJ1-1; TRBD1 agrees at 12 bases. The trim removed 4 bases at V and 7 bases at J, leaving 13 bases unmatched. From germline, CDR1 is MDHEN and CDR2 SYDVKM. This CDR3 is built from 17 residues. In DNA, the CDR3 is TGTGCCAGCAGTTCGTTGAAGGGACAGGGGGCAACGGGTGAAGCTTTCTTT. This sequence encodes CASSSLKGQGATGEAFF.

The rearrangement links TRBV7-2 to TRBJ1-6; no firm D call. The CDR3 length is 15 residues. CDR1 and CDR2 (germline): SGHTA, FQGNSA. Between the trimmed V and J ends, which lost 5 bases and 10 bases, there was a span of 18 bases. The CDR3 reads CASSPGLSRLSPLHF. CDR3 DNA sequence: TGTGCCAGCAGCCCAGGATTGAGCAGACTCTCACCCCTCCACTTT. Variable domain in full (rest from reference TRBV7-2 and TRBJ1-6): GAGVSQSPSNKVTEKGKDVELRCDPISGHTALYWYRQSLGQGLEFLIYFQGNSAPDKSGLPSDRFSAERTGGSVSTLTIQRTQQEDSAVYLCASSPGLSRLSPLHFGNGTRLTVT.

This clone was seen just once. The chain uses TRBV5-8 and TRBJ2-7; the D is unclear. The CDR3 has 16 amino acids. Germline CDR1 and CDR2: SGHTS and YDEGEE. Trimming stripped 0 bases from V and 2 bases from J, with 15 bases between. CDR3 sequence (DNA): TGTGCCAGCAGCTTGGTGACCGGGTTAAGACCCTACGAGCAGTACTTC. Its translation: CASSLVTGLRPYEQYF. Complete variable domain (other parts from reference TRBV5-8 and TRBJ2-7): EAGVTQSPTHLIKTRGQQATLRCSPISGHTSVYWYQQALGLGLQFLLWYDEGEERNRGNFPPRFSGRQFPNYSSELNVNALELEDSALYLCASSLVTGLRPYEQYFGPGTRLTVT.

The chain recombines TRBV15 with TRBJ2-7, with 11 bases identical to TRBD1. This CDR3 comprises 15 residues. Germline V gives CDR1 LNHNV, CDR2 YYDKDF (reference sequence). The V segment lost 0 bases and the J segment 6 bases; nucleotides outside the gene matches: 4. Here the CDR3 DNA reads TGTGCCACCAGCAGAGAGGACAGGGGGCGCGGCGAGCAGTACTTC. Translation: CATSREDRGRGEQYF.

The chain carries TRBV10-3 and TRBJ1-1; D ambiguous. The V and J ends lost 0 bases and 5 bases respectively, with 13 bases between them. CDR3 length equals 15 residues. Germline-derived CDR1 and CDR2 are ENHRY and SYGVKD. The chain's CDR3 is CAISESGAPRTEAFF. In DNA form, the CDR3 reads TGTGCCATCAGTGAGTCTGGAGCCCCAAGGACTGAAGCTTTCTTT.

This clone has a single count. This chain joins TRBV30 and TRBJ1-4; D ambiguous. Germline V gene lookup returns CDR1 GTSNPN and CDR2 SVGIG (reference sequence). Deletions cut 4 bases from V and 8 bases from J, with 14 bases between. The CDR3 extends over 13 amino acids. In DNA, the CDR3 is TGTGCCTGGATGAGCTGGGGTGGAGAAAAACTGTTTTTT. Residues: CAWMSWGGEKLFF.

The V call is TRBV2, the J call TRBJ2-2, with 9 bases identical to TRBD2. The CDR3 runs to 15 residues. Looked up from germline, CDR1 is SNHLY and CDR2 is FYNNEI. The V and J ends lost 5 bases and 1 base, in that order; junction bases with no gene match: 2. The CDR3 reads CASSFSGGNTGELFF. Here the CDR3 DNA reads TGTGCCAGCAGTTTTAGCGGGGGGAACACCGGGGAGCTGTTTTTT.

V is TRBV30 and J is TRBJ2-5; the D call may be TRBD1 or TRBD2 (6 bases each). The length of the CDR3 is 14 residues. Trimming took off 3 bases at V and 3 bases at J, with 14 bases between the two ends. Germline V gene lookup returns CDR1 GTSNPN and CDR2 SVGIG (reference sequence). The CDR3 spells CAWRGMGGEETQYF. As DNA, the CDR3 is TGTGCCTGGAGGGGGATGGGGGGCGAAGAGACCCAGTACTTC.

The chain employs TRBV2 and TRBJ1-3; D gene ambiguous. Trimming left V 7 bases short and J 0 bases short, with 7 bases between. The germline V gene encodes CDR1 SNHLY and CDR2 FYNNEI. The CDR3 is 13 amino acids. The CDR3 loop is CASKADSGNTIYF. In nucleotides, the CDR3 is TGTGCCAGCAAGGCGGACTCTGGAAACACCATATATTTT.

The V and J genes are TRBV5-1 and TRBJ1-1; D might be TRBD1 (5 bases). V was shortened by 3 bases and J by 0 bases, with 9 bases between the two germline ends. The CDR3 runs to 14 residues. Germline V gene sequence: CDR1 SGHRS, CDR2 YFSETQ. The CDR3 protein is CASSWGGVNTEAFF. The CDR3 DNA sequence: TGCGCCAGCAGCTGGGGGGGGGTGAACACTGAAGCTTTCTTT.

The gene calls are TRBV18 and TRBJ2-7, with 7 nucleotides matching TRBD1. The germline gives CDR1 KGHSH, CDR2 LQKENI. V lost 3 bases to trimming and J lost 3 bases; unmatched junction nucleotides: 14. The CDR3 contains 17 residues. CDR3 coding DNA: TGTGCCAGCTCACCCCAAGGGGGCCAATCCAACCGCTACGAGCAGTACTTC. It specifies CASSPQGGQSNRYEQYF.

This clone was seen only once. The chain links TRBV18 to TRBJ1-1, with unresolved D. The germline V gene encodes CDR1 KGHSH and CDR2 LQKENI. Trimming cost V 3 bases and J 1 base, with 12 bases left between them. The CDR3 totals 15 residues. CDR3 region: CASSPYGFTNTEAFF. For the CDR3, the DNA is TGTGCCAGCTCACCTTACGGTTTTACGAACACTGAAGCTTTCTTT.

This sequence joins TRBV30 and TRBJ2-7, with D tentatively TRBD1 (5 bases). CDR3 length equals 14 residues. Looked up from germline, CDR1 is GTSNPN and CDR2 is SVGIG (reference sequence). V was clipped by 3 bases and J by 1 base, with 13 bases between them. The CDR3 nucleotides read TGTGCCTGGAGCGGACAACCTAATTCCTACGAGCAGTACTTC. Its translation: CAWSGQPNSYEQYF.

This chain uses TRBV5-1 with TRBJ1-4; D not certain. The ends were cut back, 0 bases at V and 0 bases at J, with 9 bases in the middle. Germline V lookup: CDR1 SGHRS, CDR2 YFSETQ. This CDR3 spans 16 amino acids. Here the CDR3 reads CASSLGRPATNEKLFF. CDR3 coding DNA: TGCGCCAGCAGCTTGGGGAGACCAGCAACTAATGAAAAACTGTTTTTT.

The V and J genes are TRBV2 and TRBJ2-3, with 8 bases lining up with TRBD2. CDR3 length: 16 residues. The V gene end was trimmed by 5 bases and the J gene end by 2 bases; junction bases not matched to a gene: 9. Looked up from germline, CDR1 is SNHLY and CDR2 is FYNNEI. The CDR3 sequence is CASSLERGTYTDTQYF. As DNA, the CDR3 is TGTGCCAGCAGTCTAGAGCGGGGGACCTACACAGATACGCAGTATTTT.

The chain couples TRBV2 to TRBJ2-7; perhaps D is TRBD1 or TRBD2 (5 bases each). The CDR3 loop spans 12 amino acids. Per germline, CDR1 SNHLY and CDR2 FYNNEI. Trimming removed 4 bases from V and 6 bases from J, with 10 bases in between. CDR3 nucleotides: TGTGCCAGCAGTGGTTTTGGGGGCGAGCAGTACTTC. Protein sequence: CASSGFGGEQYF.

The V gene is TRBV27, the J gene TRBJ2-6, with a possible D match to TRBD1 (5 bases). In germline, CDR1 is MNHEY, CDR2 SMNVEV (reference sequence). V gave up 7 bases and J gave up 0 bases, with 13 bases separating them. The CDR3 is 16 residues long. This CDR3 is CASTQGGASGANVLTF. In DNA form, the CDR3 reads TGTGCCAGCACCCAAGGTGGGGCCTCTGGGGCCAACGTCCTGACTTTC.

The rearrangement joins TRBV2 to TRBJ2-7; a weak D match, TRBD1 (5 bases). The V gene's germline CDR1 is SNHLY and CDR2 FYNNEI. This CDR3 contains 14 residues. The ends were cut back, 1 base at V and 4 bases at J, with 11 bases in the middle. The DNA for the CDR3 is TGTGCCAGCAGTGAAGGGCAGGGCGGTTACGAGCAGTACTTC. This codes for CASSEGQGGYEQYF.

The rearrangement uses TRBV10-3 and TRBJ1-6; 9 nucleotides agree with TRBD1. The V gene's germline CDR1 is ENHRY and CDR2 SYGVKD. V was clipped by 6 bases and J by 6 bases; unmatched bases: 6. The CDR3 extends over 15 amino acids. The CDR3 sequence: CAISPGQGSNSPLHF. CDR3 coding DNA: TGTGCCATCAGCCCGGGACAGGGAAGTAATTCACCCCTCCACTTT.

This sequence joins TRBV5-1 and TRBJ2-2; D uncertain. V lost 6 bases and J lost 2, with 5 bases in between. Germline V gene sequence: CDR1 SGHRS, CDR2 YFSETQ. This CDR3 has 12 residues. CDR3 sequence (DNA): TGCGCCAGCACTGGCAACACCGGGGAGCTGTTTTTT. It translates to CASTGNTGELFF.

This clone was recorded once. The rearrangement uses TRBV12-5 and TRBJ1-1; no clear D. V shed 2 bases and J shed 1 base, with 8 bases lying between them. Germline V gives CDR1 LGHNT, CDR2 FRNRAP. CDR3 length equals 14 residues. The CDR3 coding sequence is TGTGCTAGTGGTTTGAACATCCAGAACACTGAAGCTTTCTTT. Residues: CASGLNIQNTEAFF.

The genes are TRBV2 and TRBJ2-5; 8 bases are a match to TRBD2. V was clipped by 1 base and J by 7 bases; unmatched bases: 5. The CDR3 consists of 14 residues. Germline V gene lookup returns CDR1 SNHLY and CDR2 FYNNEI. The CDR3 sequence: CASSEEVLAATQYF. The CDR3 nucleotides are TGTGCCAGCAGTGAAGAAGTACTAGCGGCGACCCAGTACTTC. The full variable domain, completed using reference TRBV2 and TRBJ2-5, is EPEVTQTPSHQVTQMGQEVILRCVPISNHLYFYWYRQILGQKVEFLVSFYNNEISEKSEIFDDQFSVERPDGSNFTLKIRSTKLEDSAMYFCASSEEVLAATQYFGPGTRLLVL.

The rearrangement uses TRBV5-1 and TRBJ2-2; D might be TRBD1 (5 bases). The CDR3 runs to 17 residues. The V gene's germline CDR1 is SGHRS and CDR2 YFSETQ. V was cut by 0 bases and J by 2 bases, with 14 bases left in between. The CDR3 loop is CASSLGWGTFNTGELFF. CDR3 DNA: TGCGCCAGCAGCTTGGGTTGGGGCACCTTTAACACCGGGGAGCTGTTTTTT.

The chain links TRBV7-9 to TRBJ2-1, with D perhaps TRBD2 (5 bases). Trimming shortened V by 4 bases and J by 10 bases, and 11 bases separated the two germline ends. The CDR3 contains 12 residues. The germline gives CDR1 SEHNR, CDR2 FQNEAQ (reference sequence). The CDR3 DNA reads as TGTGCCAGCAGCTGGAATGGGGAGGAGCAGTTCTTC. It codes for CASSWNGEEQFF.